The following is a T cell receptor beta chain sequence with its context. Its specificity is unknown. Germline V gene data show CDR1 as SGHAT and CDR2 as FQNNGV. V was pared by 6 bases and J by 2 bases, with 5 bases between. This CDR3 spans 11 amino acids. Assay used: immunoSEQ multiplex PCR; TCRdb lists only in-frame clones, some missing. Here the sample spans roughly 150,000 clones, about 93% being singletons. This sample is drawn from a study of T cell responses to AZD1222 COVID-19 vaccine. Findings and caveats of the study: Nearly half of unique spike-specific TCRs reportedly avoided B.1.351 and B.1.1.7 mutated regions.

The genes are TRBV11-2 and TRBJ2-7; D unresolved. This sample comprised peripheral blood, obtained on day 0 of AZD1222 vaccination. The source is an adult in good health. The CDR3 bases are TGTGCCAGCAGTAAAGCCTACGAGCAGTACTTC. This sequence encodes CASSKAYEQYF.